One and the same sample provided the 26 T cell receptor beta chains below, sequenced in a study of PD-L1 blockade in urothelial cancer. Generated by immunoSEQ multiplex PCR, the TCRdb table keeps only in-frame clones and is missing some. The table has 60,000 or so clones, over 70% seen once. The sample in question was PBMCs, obtained around atezolizumab (anti-PD-L1) treatment. The receptor set was obtained from a man between 65 and 85 years old with urothelial cancer.

The gene calls are TRBV4-1 and TRBJ1-1; tentatively, D is TRBD1 (5 bases). Germline V gene sequence: CDR1 MGHRA, CDR2 YSYEKL. The germline V and J ends were trimmed by 4 bases and 6 bases, with 15 bases remaining between them. The CDR3 has 14 residues. CDR3: CASSPPGGEPEAFF. As DNA, the CDR3 is TGCGCCAGCAGCCCCCCCGGGGGGGAACCTGAAGCTTTCTTT.

J is TRBJ2-7 and V is TRBV5-6; 7 nucleotides align to TRBD2. The CDR3 length is 16 residues. From germline, CDR1 is SGHDT and CDR2 YYEEEE. V shed 3 bases and J 0 bases; nucleotides not matched to a gene: 9. CDR3: CASSSGTTSISYEQYF. CDR3 DNA: TGTGCCAGCAGCTCAGGGACTACATCTATCTCCTACGAGCAGTACTTC.

The gene calls are TRBV19 and TRBJ2-7; 7 positions match TRBD2. Trimming removed 3 bases from V and 2 bases from J; junction bases left unmatched: 7. The CDR3 loop spans 15 amino acids. Looked up from germline, CDR1 is LNHDA and CDR2 is SQIVND (reference sequence). For the CDR3, the DNA is TGTGCCAGTAGTATGTCCAGCGGGAACCCCTACGAGCAGTACTTC. This encodes CASSMSSGNPYEQYF.

The chain has TRBV5-1 and TRBJ2-5, with D possibly being TRBD2 (7 bases). Germline assignment: CDR1 SGHRS and CDR2 YFSETQ. The length of the CDR3 is 17 residues. Trimming shortened V by 5 bases and J by 1 base, and 21 bases separated the two germline ends. CDR3 bases: TGCGCCAGCAGGGGGGGCTCTAGCGGATCGTTCCAAGAGACCCAGTACTTC. This codes for CASRGGSSGSFQETQYF. Full variable domain (missing parts from reference TRBV5-1 and TRBJ2-5): KAGVTQTPRYLIKTRGQQVTLSCSPISGHRSVSWYQQTPGQGLQFLFEYFSETQRNKGNFPGRFSGRQFSNSRSEMNVSTLELGDSALYLCASRGGSSGSFQETQYFGPGTRLLVL.

DNA of the CDR3: TGTGCCAGCAGGGACACAGGGGGCGCGAATAACTATGGCTACACCTTC. Its translation is CASRDTGGANNYGYTF. This sequence joins TRBV27 and TRBJ1-2; TRBD1 agrees at 9 bases. The CDR3 consists of 16 residues. The junction had 9 bases not matched to a gene; V was cut back by 6 bases and J by 1 base. Looked up from germline, CDR1 is MNHEY and CDR2 is SMNVEV (reference sequence).

This clone has a single count. The J gene is TRBJ2-3, the V gene TRBV6-5; TRBD2 might be the D (6 bases). This CDR3 has 14 amino acids. Germline values: CDR1 MNHEY, CDR2 SVGAGI. V was shortened by 2 bases and J by 4 bases, with 10 bases between the two germline ends. The CDR3 region is CASSYGRRADTQYF. The DNA for the CDR3 is TGTGCCAGCAGTTACGGACGGAGGGCAGATACGCAGTATTTT.

The chain joins TRBV7-6 to TRBJ1-2; the match to TRBD1 covers 8 bases. CDR3 length: 13 residues. With 5 bases clipped from V and 4 bases from J, the junction kept 3 bases outside the gene matches. The germline V gene encodes CDR1 SGHVS and CDR2 FNYEAQ. DNA for the CDR3: TGTGCCAGCAGCCAAGGACAGGGCTATGGCTACACCTTC. This encodes CASSQGQGYGYTF.

The chain carries TRBV5-4 and TRBJ1-1, with 10 bases that match TRBD1. CDR1 is SGHNT, CDR2 YYREEE, per germline (reference sequence). This CDR3 region has 13 residues. Trimming at V came to 5 bases and at J to 6 bases, leaving 4 bases not matched to a gene. CDR3 sequence (DNA): TGTGCCAGCAGTCGACAGGGGGCCTCTGAAGCTTTCTTT. As protein: CASSRQGASEAFF.

This chain uses TRBV18 with TRBJ1-1, with a tentative D call TRBD1 (6 bases). V gave up 3 bases and J gave up 5 bases, with 16 bases separating them. The CDR3 extends over 15 amino acids. Per the germline V gene, CDR1 is KGHSH and CDR2 is LQKENI. The CDR3 loop reads CASSPGAQGGTEAFF. CDR3 coding DNA: TGTGCCAGCTCACCCGGTGCACAGGGAGGGACTGAAGCTTTCTTT.

Only a few counts were recorded for this clone. The V gene is TRBV18, the J gene TRBJ1-1; TRBD1 aligns across 11 bases. Per the germline V gene, CDR1 is KGHSH and CDR2 is LQKENI. This CDR3 is 13 amino acids long. Losses at the gene ends were 4 bases for V and 10 bases for J; bases not matched to a gene: 5. The DNA for the CDR3 is TGTGCCAGCTCACTGGGACAGGGGGATTCAGCTTTCTTT. Amino acids: CASSLGQGDSAFF.

This chain connects TRBV19 to TRBJ2-3; 8 bases are a match to TRBD2. Unmatched junction bases numbered 1, after V lost 5 bases and J lost 0 bases. Germline V gene sequence: CDR1 LNHDA, CDR2 SQIVND (reference sequence). The CDR3 is 14 amino acids. CDR3 DNA: TGTGCCAGTAGTCCTAGCGGGAGCACAGATACGCAGTATTTT. Its translation: CASSPSGSTDTQYF.

V and J are TRBV5-6 and TRBJ1-1; TRBD1 might be the D (5 bases). Germline CDR1 and CDR2: SGHDT and YYEEEE. V shed 4 bases and J shed 4 bases, with 17 bases lying between them. The CDR3 length is 15 residues. CDR3 residues: CASSPVGGRTTEAFF. The CDR3 DNA reads TGTGCCAGCAGCCCAGTGGGGGGAAGGACCACTGAAGCTTTCTTT.

The chain joins TRBV29-1 to TRBJ1-5; the D is unclear. This CDR3 spans 13 amino acids. CDR1 and CDR2 from the germline V gene are SQVTM and ANQGSEA. Between the trimmed V and J ends, which lost 6 bases and 5 bases, there was a span of 14 bases. The CDR3 DNA reads as TGCAGCGTAACTCACGGAGTAGATCAGCCCCAGCATTTT. This sequence encodes CSVTHGVDQPQHF.

This sequence joins TRBV15 and TRBJ2-7; D perhaps matches TRBD2 (6 bases). The germline CDR1 and CDR2 sequences are LNHNV and YYDKDF (reference sequence). This CDR3 comprises 14 residues. The V end lost 4 bases, the J end lost 2 bases, and 12 bases lay between the germline ends. CDR3 DNA sequence: TGTGCCACCAGCACTGGGAGGCCCCCCTACGAGCAGTACTTC. Protein sequence: CATSTGRPPYEQYF. The whole variable domain, filled in from reference TRBV15 and TRBJ2-7, reads DAMVIQNPRYQVTQFGKPVTLSCSQTLNHNVMYWYQQKSSQAPKLLFHYYDKDFNNEADTPDNFQSRRPNTSFCFLDIRSPGLGDTAMYLCATSTGRPPYEQYFGPGTRLTVT.

This sequence joins TRBV29-1 and TRBJ2-1, with TRBD1 matching 8 bases. The germline gives CDR1 SQVTM, CDR2 ANQGSEA. This CDR3 comprises 12 residues. Trimming at V came to 4 bases and at J to 10 bases, leaving 6 bases not matched to a gene. The CDR3 protein is CSVGQGPGEQFF. The CDR3 DNA reads as TGCAGCGTTGGACAGGGGCCTGGGGAGCAGTTCTTC.

The chain links TRBV10-3 to TRBJ1-2, with D possibly being TRBD1 (5 bases). The length of the CDR3 is 16 residues. Germline V lookup: CDR1 ENHRY, CDR2 SYGVKD. The ends were cut back, 0 bases at V and 2 bases at J, with 13 bases in the middle. The CDR3: CAISESRGTVNYGYTF. DNA for the CDR3: TGTGCCATCAGTGAGTCACGGGGGACGGTGAACTATGGCTACACCTTC.

The V gene is TRBV14, the J gene TRBJ1-3; D is unresolved. Germline V lookup: CDR1 SGHDN, CDR2 FVKESK. Between the trimmed V and J ends, which lost 0 bases and 8 bases, there was a span of 11 bases. The CDR3 spans 14 residues. This CDR3 reads CASSQDIQSYTIYF. CDR3 sequence (DNA): TGTGCCAGCAGCCAAGATATACAGAGCTACACCATATATTTT.

This sequence joins TRBV5-5 and TRBJ1-3, with unresolved D. The CDR3 covers 15 residues. Germline CDR1 reads SGHKS; CDR2 reads YYEKEE (reference sequence). The ends were cut back, 1 base at V and 4 bases at J, with 12 bases in the middle. CDR3 protein: CASSLWQPGGNTIYF. In DNA, the CDR3 is TGTGCCAGCAGCTTGTGGCAGCCGGGAGGAAACACCATATATTTT.

This clone was observed a single time. The chain has TRBV7-8 and TRBJ2-1; TRBD2 matches at 9 bases. V trimming: 5 bases; J trimming: 6 bases; junction bases outside the gene matches: 11. Germline V gene lookup returns CDR1 SGHVS and CDR2 FQNEAQ. CDR3 length: 16 residues. The DNA for the CDR3 is TGTGCCAGCAGCCCCGACGGGACTAGCAAGATCAATGAGCAGTTCTTC. The encoded protein is CASSPDGTSKINEQFF.

The rearrangement uses TRBV20-1 and TRBJ2-7, with TRBD1 as a possible D gene (5 bases). Per germline, CDR1 DFQATT and CDR2 SNEGSKA (reference sequence). Trimming pared 4 bases from V and 3 bases from J, leaving 7 bases between. The CDR3 spans 11 residues. This chain's CDR3 is CSANRLYEQYF. The DNA of the CDR3 is TGCAGTGCTAACAGGCTCTACGAGCAGTACTTC.

The gene calls are TRBV9 and TRBJ1-4, with TRBD1 as a possible D gene (5 bases). CDR3 length equals 14 residues. Trimming took 7 bases from V and 5 from J, leaving 15 bases between them. Germline CDR1 and CDR2: SGDLS and YYNGEE. CDR3 region: CASRRGEANEKLFF. The DNA of the CDR3 is TGTGCCAGCCGCCGGGGGGAAGCAAATGAAAAACTGTTTTTT.

CDR3 sequence: CASSEALAGGGETQYF. The CDR3 DNA is TGTGCCAGCAGTGAAGCGCTGGCGGGAGGGGGTGAGACCCAGTACTTC. The chain carries TRBV2 and TRBJ2-5; 9 bases are a match to TRBD2. Trimming cost V 0 bases and J 5 bases; bases outside gene matches: 7. Germline V gene data show CDR1 as SNHLY and CDR2 as FYNNEI. There are 16 residues in the CDR3.

A few counts support this clone. The chain has TRBV18 and TRBJ1-1, with D possibly TRBD1 on 5 matching bases. This CDR3 is built from 13 residues. V was cut by 6 bases and J by 4 bases, with 12 bases left in between. Germline loops: CDR1 KGHSH, CDR2 LQKENI. The CDR3 DNA reads TGTGCCAGCTCTAAGGAGGGGCGCACTGAAGCTTTCTTT. Its protein is CASSKEGRTEAFF. Looking up the rest from reference TRBV18 and TRBJ1-1 gives the full variable domain: NAGVMQNPRHLVRRRGQEARLRCSPMKGHSHVYWYRQLPEEGLKFMVYLQKENIIDESGMPKERFSAEFPKEGPSILRIQQVVRGDSAAYFCASSKEGRTEAFFGQGTRLTVV.

J is TRBJ2-4 and V is TRBV2; TRBD2 matches at 9 bases. Germline values: CDR1 SNHLY, CDR2 FYNNEI. After removal of 8 bases from V and 3 bases from J, the junction contained 11 bases not matched to a gene. The CDR3 extends over 16 amino acids. The CDR3 DNA sequence: TGTGCCAGCGACCGTAGCGGGAGAGCTGACAAAAACATTCAGTACTTC. Translating gives CASDRSGRADKNIQYF.

The CDR3 region has the DNA TGCGCCAGCAGCCAACCGGGACAGGGAGTGAGGAATGAGCAGTTCTTC. Its translation: CASSQPGQGVRNEQFF. The chain has TRBV4-1 and TRBJ2-1, with 9 bases aligning to TRBD1. Germline V gene data show CDR1 as MGHRA and CDR2 as YSYEKL. With 2 bases clipped from V and 7 bases from J, the junction kept 9 bases outside the gene matches. The CDR3 runs 16 residues.

This chain joins TRBV10-3 and TRBJ2-1; the match to TRBD2 covers 12 bases. V gave up 0 bases and J gave up 6 bases; unmatched junction bases: 3. Germline loops: CDR1 ENHRY, CDR2 SYGVKD. This CDR3 has 16 amino acids. CDR3 protein: CAISESSLAGGNEQFF. The CDR3 DNA follows: TGTGCCATCAGTGAGTCCTCACTAGCGGGAGGCAATGAGCAGTTCTTC.